This T cell receptor beta chain was obtained from a study of control samples from healthy donors and cancer patients. Using immunoSEQ multiplex PCR, the repertoire was profiled, and TCRdb retains in-frame clones only, with some absent. Of 100,000 to 150,000 clones in the sample, about 92% were seen once. The CDR3 totals 17 residues. The chain employs TRBV21-1 and TRBJ1-2; TRBD1, the D gene given by the table, was not confirmed from the DNA. TRBV21-1 is assigned pseudogene status. Sequencing used PBMCs. This receptor was obtained from a man older than 75 with head and neck cancer. The CDR3 DNA follows: TGTGCCAGCAGCAAAGTCAGGACAGACAGCCCGAACTATGGCTACACCTTC. As protein: CASSKVRTDSPNYGYTF.